This TCR beta chain comes out of a study of blood T cell repertoires in COVID-19. While infection was still active, Seattle patients were enrolled and then followed longitudinally. Profiling relied on immunoSEQ multiplex PCR, and the TCRdb table lists in-frame clones only, not all of them. Among 200,000 to 250,000 clones listed, roughly 82% were seen once. The CDR3 runs 15 residues. Germline-derived CDR1 and CDR2 are SGHNT and YYREEE (reference sequence). V was clipped by 2 bases and J by 6 bases, with 15 bases between them. The TCR comes from a woman over 75 with COVID-19, enrolled during active disease. This sequence joins TRBV5-4 and TRBJ1-5; tentatively, D is TRBD1 (5 bases). What was sequenced was peripheral blood. The CDR3 loop reads CASSFVRGPCQPQHF. The CDR3, as DNA: TGTGCCAGCAGCTTTGTTAGGGGTCCTTGTCAGCCCCAGCATTTT. Complete variable domain (other parts from reference TRBV5-4 and TRBJ1-5): ETGVTQSPTHLIKTRGQQVTLRCSSQSGHNTVSWYQQALGQGPQFIFQYYREEENGRGNFPPRFSGLQFPNYSSELNVNALELDDSALYLCASSFVRGPCQPQHFGDGTRLSIL.